The 12 T cell receptor beta chains given below trace back to one sample, sequenced in a study of T cell repertoires in cytomegalovirus infection. Each CDR3 protein is one row after TCRdb ran MiXCR on the reads. The repertoire holds 350,000 to 550,000 distinct CDR3 sequences, with around 32% as singletons. Sequenced material: PBMCs. The receptors here all came from a human donor in good health (CMV status not recorded). Some clones in this sample may be carry-over from other donors' samples.

This clonotype appeared a few times. The gene calls are TRBV4-3 and TRBJ2-7; a weak D match, TRBD2 (5 bases). This CDR3 contains 15 residues. Deletions cut 0 bases from V and 0 bases from J, with 9 bases between. Germline V gene sequence: CDR1 LGHNA, CDR2 YSLEER. The CDR3 coding sequence is TGCGCCAGCAGCCAAGATCTTGGGAGCTCCTACGAGCAGTACTTC. Encoded protein: CASSQDLGSSYEQYF.

This clonotype came up a few times. The V and J genes are TRBV6-2 or TRBV6-3 and TRBJ1-2; no reliable D call. Germline V CDR1 and CDR2: MNHEY, SVGEGT. Trimming stripped 0 bases from V and 4 bases from J, with 3 bases between. The CDR3 loop spans 12 amino acids. CDR3: CASSYSVYGYTF. The CDR3 region has the DNA TGTGCCAGCAGTTACTCAGTCTATGGCTACACCTTC.

The sample holds many counts of this clonotype. The rearrangement links TRBV7-2 to TRBJ2-2, with 8 positions matching TRBD1. The germline gives CDR1 SGHTA, CDR2 FQGNSA. The CDR3 runs 15 residues. V lost 5 bases to trimming and J lost 0 bases; unmatched junction nucleotides: 2. The CDR3 region is CASSRDRSNTGELFF. As DNA, the CDR3 is TGTGCCAGCAGCCGGGACAGGTCGAACACCGGGGAGCTGTTTTTT.

This clonotype has only a few counts. The chain combines TRBV5-1 with TRBJ1-1, with 10 bases aligning to TRBD1. The CDR3 runs to 15 residues. Germline CDR1 SGHRS, CDR2 YFSETQ. V lost 4 bases and J lost 4; bases outside the gene matches: 7. Here the CDR3 reads CASSGPTGGGTEAFF. The CDR3 region has the DNA TGCGCCAGCAGCGGACCGACAGGGGGCGGCACTGAAGCTTTCTTT.

The chain has TRBV18 and TRBJ1-2; D possibly corresponds to TRBD1 (6 bases). Trimming pared 5 bases from V and 0 bases from J, leaving 16 bases between. This CDR3 is 16 amino acids long. CDR1 is KGHSH, CDR2 LQKENI, per germline. The DNA for the CDR3 is TGTGCCAGCTCAGGGCAAGGGACACCCGCTAACTATGGCTACACCTTC. Its translation is CASSGQGTPANYGYTF.

The CDR3 region is CASICLVGAVTDTQYF. The CDR3 nucleotides are TGTGCCAGCATCTGTCTAGTGGGGGCGGTGACCGATACGCAGTATTTT. This rearrangement joins TRBV28 to TRBJ2-3; D possibly corresponds to TRBD1 (6 bases). V was shortened by 7 bases and J by 6 bases, with 23 bases between the two germline ends. CDR3 length: 16 residues. The germline gives CDR1 MDHEN, CDR2 SYDVKM.

The V and J genes are TRBV12-3 or TRBV12-4 and TRBJ1-1; 8 bases match TRBD1. The CDR3 totals 16 residues. V was clipped by 6 bases and J by 0 bases; unmatched bases: 9. This chain's CDR3 is CASSPPTGVLNTEAFF. CDR3 bases: TGTGCCAGCAGCCCCCCGACAGGGGTTCTGAACACTGAAGCTTTCTTT.

The table lists this clonotype with a few counts. V and J are TRBV7-3 and TRBJ2-5; 8 bases agree with TRBD2. Germline V CDR1 and CDR2: SGHTA, FQGTGA. The junction had 4 bases not matched to a gene; V was cut back by 2 bases and J by 2 bases. The CDR3 spans 15 residues. DNA of the CDR3: TGTGCCAGCAGCTTATACGGCGGGGGGCAAGAGACCCAGTACTTC. It is translated as CASSLYGGGQETQYF.

This clonotype was seen many times. The chain links TRBV7-2 to TRBJ2-2; 7 bases are shared with TRBD1. The CDR3 covers 16 residues. Germline-derived CDR1 and CDR2 are SGHTA and FQGNSA. V was pared by 1 base and J by 2 bases, with 4 bases of the junction left unmatched. CDR3 amino acids: CASSLVGTANTGELFF. In DNA, the CDR3 is TGTGCCAGCAGCTTAGTAGGGACAGCTAACACCGGGGAGCTGTTTTTT.

This chain links TRBV4-1 with TRBJ2-7; no clear D gene. The CDR3 runs 14 residues. Germline V gene sequence: CDR1 MGHRA, CDR2 YSYEKL. Trimming removed 0 bases at V and 3 bases at J, with 9 bases between. The CDR3 region has the DNA TGCGCCAGCAGCCAAGATGTAGAGGACTACGAGCAGTACTTC. Its translation: CASSQDVEDYEQYF.

As regards this clonotype: At one end, the junction sequence differs from germline, possibly due to a read error. The J gene is TRBJ1-2, the V gene TRBV28; D gene ambiguous. CDR3 size: 12 residues. Germline V lookup: CDR1 MDHEN, CDR2 SYDVKM. The CDR3 is CARSLPVYGYTF. In DNA form, the CDR3 reads TGTGCCCGCAGTTTACCGGTATATGGCTACACCTTC.

The V gene is TRBV20-1, the J gene TRBJ2-7; tentative D call: TRBD1 (6 bases). Germline-derived CDR1 and CDR2 are DFQATT and SNEGSKA (reference sequence). Trimming left V 0 bases short and J 3 bases short, with 9 bases between. The CDR3 sequence is 13 residues long. The CDR3 DNA follows: TGCAGTGCTAGAGACCTAGGGGGCTACGAGCAGTACTTC. Its translation is CSARDLGGYEQYF.